The 16 T cell receptor beta chains reported below all come from one sample, sequenced in a study of response to subunit inactivated influenza vaccine. TCRdb re-called the RT-PCR reads through MiXCR, storing one row per CDR3 protein. The sample comprises over 450,000 distinct CDR3 sequences, 10% to 15% of which are singletons, and over 10% rests with the top ten. Sequenced material: PBMCs from blood, taken 35 to 45 days after vaccination. Receptor source: a man aged 45-60 years who received an inactivated influenza vaccine.

The V gene is TRBV15, the J gene TRBJ2-4, with 9 bases fitting TRBD2. The V and J ends lost 0 bases and 3 bases, in that order; junction bases with no gene match: 3. This CDR3 comprises 16 residues. CDR1 LNHNV and CDR2 YYDKDF come from the germline V gene (reference sequence). DNA for the CDR3: TGTGCCACCAGCAGAGATACAGCGGGGGGCAAAAACATTCAGTACTTC. Amino acids: CATSRDTAGGKNIQYF.

In its sample, this clonotype was seen a few times. This sequence joins TRBV12-3 or TRBV12-4 and TRBJ2-2, with D unclear. CDR3 size: 14 residues. The V end was cut by 5 bases, the J end by 3 bases, with 10 bases between. The CDR3 loop is CASSIRADTGELFF. CDR3 coding DNA: TGTGCCAGCAGTATCCGGGCCGACACCGGGGAGCTGTTTTTT.

Ten or more counts support this clonotype. The J gene is TRBJ1-4, the V gene TRBV29-1; a weak D match, TRBD1 (5 bases). Trimming shortened V by 6 bases and J by 3 bases, and 17 bases separated the two germline ends. Germline V gene sequence: CDR1 SQVTM, CDR2 ANQGSEA. This CDR3 contains 15 residues. The CDR3 nucleotides are TGCAGCGTGAGACGGGGGGTTGGAGCTAATGAAAAACTGTTTTTT. Protein sequence: CSVRRGVGANEKLFF.

Here the CDR3 reads CASSRAGTSGYEQYF. CDR3 bases: TGTGCCAGTAGTAGAGCCGGGACTAGCGGCTACGAGCAGTACTTC. V usage is TRBV19 and J usage is TRBJ2-7, with TRBD2 identical over 11 bases. The J segment lost 3 bases and the V segment lost 4 bases, leaving 5 bases of the junction unmatched. The CDR3 runs 15 residues. Germline V gives CDR1 LNHDA, CDR2 SQIVND (reference sequence).

This clonotype was counted only a few times. The V gene is TRBV29-1, the J gene TRBJ1-1; TRBD1 is a possible D gene (5 bases). Deletions cut 7 bases from V and 0 bases from J, with 9 bases between. Germline values: CDR1 SQVTM, CDR2 ANQGSEA. The CDR3 sequence is 12 residues long. The CDR3 nucleotides are TGCAGCGGGGGGACGGTGAACACTGAAGCTTTCTTT. This gives the protein CSGGTVNTEAFF.

This clonotype was seen at least ten times. The V call is TRBV12-3 or TRBV12-4, the J call TRBJ2-7, with 7 bases identical to TRBD1. The CDR3 runs to 15 residues. Trimming at V came to 4 bases and at J to 4 bases, leaving 10 bases not matched to a gene. In DNA form, the CDR3 reads TGTGCCAGCAGTTCCAACCGACAGGGACAGTACGAGCAGTACTTC. Translation gives CASSSNRQGQYEQYF.

The CDR3, as DNA: TGTGCCAGCAGTTTGTCACTAGCGAGGGAGCAGTACTTC. The encoded protein is CASSLSLAREQYF. V is TRBV12-3 or TRBV12-4 and J is TRBJ2-7; TRBD2 matches at 7 bases. The CDR3 runs to 13 residues. The V segment lost 3 bases and the J segment 7 bases; nucleotides outside the gene matches: 6.

This chain uses TRBV20-1 with TRBJ2-1; D is unresolved. The CDR3 sequence is 17 residues long. V was clipped by 0 bases and J by 0 bases, with 15 bases between them. CDR1 and CDR2 from the germline V gene are DFQATT and SNEGSKA (reference sequence). The CDR3 bases are TGCAGTGCTAGAGAGCCTAGGATCGCAAGCTCCTACAATGAGCAGTTCTTC. Residues: CSAREPRIASSYNEQFF.

The V call is TRBV20-1, the J call TRBJ2-7, with 10 bases aligning to TRBD2. V shed 3 bases, J shed 3 bases, and the junction held 14 bases outside the gene matches. Germline V gene sequence: CDR1 DFQATT, CDR2 SNEGSKA (reference sequence). This CDR3 has 17 residues. The CDR3 is CSARIPSEGLAVYEQYF. The CDR3 bases are TGCAGTGCTAGGATCCCCTCCGAAGGACTAGCGGTCTACGAGCAGTACTTC.

This clonotype was seen at least ten times. J is TRBJ2-6 and V is TRBV6-1, with D unresolved. This CDR3 spans 16 amino acids. Germline CDR1 is MNHNS and CDR2 is SASEGT. The V end lost 1 base, the J end lost 2 bases, and 9 bases lay between the germline ends. The CDR3, as DNA: TGTGCCAGCAGTGAAGTTTTTTGGGCTGGGGCCAACGTCCTGACTTTC. Residues: CASSEVFWAGANVLTF.

This clonotype was detected once. A much larger clone lies one base from this, so it may be a read error. This rearrangement joins TRBV25-1 to TRBJ2-3; a weak D match, TRBD2 (6 bases). V was pared by 5 bases and J by 1 base, with 16 bases between. The CDR3 has 16 amino acids. Germline CDR1 reads MGHDK; CDR2 reads SYGVNS. DNA for the CDR3: TGTGCCAGCAGTTGGTTAGGACCGGGGGGCACAGATACGCAGTATTTT. This sequence encodes CASSWLGPGGTDTQYF.

This clonotype was detected ten times or more. CDR3 nucleotides: TGTGCCAGCAGTTTAGGTCCGACAGGGGTGTACGAGCAGTACTTC. Its translation: CASSLGPTGVYEQYF. V gene TRBV12-3 or TRBV12-4 combines with J gene TRBJ2-7; 8 nucleotides agree with TRBD1. The CDR3 extends over 15 amino acids. The ends lost 1 base at V and 4 bases at J; junction bases unmatched: 6.

The rearrangement uses TRBV5-6 and TRBJ2-7, with D possibly TRBD2 on 6 matching bases. The CDR3 covers 15 residues. The ends were cut back, 4 bases at V and 5 bases at J, with 19 bases in the middle. The germline V gene encodes CDR1 SGHDT and CDR2 YYEEEE. The CDR3 DNA reads TGTGCCAGCAGCCTCGGGTCTAGCGAGACCGACGAGCAGTACTTC. It specifies CASSLGSSETDEQYF.

This clonotype occurred a few times. The gene calls are TRBV7-2 and TRBJ2-5, with 7 bases fitting TRBD1. Germline CDR1 and CDR2: SGHTA and FQGNSA. Trimming removed 2 bases from V and 3 bases from J; junction bases left unmatched: 6. CDR3 length: 15 amino acids. The CDR3 bases are TGTGCCAGCAGCTTAAATGGGGACAGAAAAGAGACCCAGTACTTC. Its translation is CASSLNGDRKETQYF.

The V and J genes are TRBV7-8 and TRBJ2-1, with 10 bases fitting TRBD2. Per germline, CDR1 SGHVS and CDR2 FQNEAQ. This CDR3 comprises 16 residues. V trimming: 5 bases; J trimming: 4 bases; junction bases outside the gene matches: 8. CDR3: CASSGLADRLYNEQFF. The DNA for the CDR3 is TGTGCCAGCAGCGGACTAGCGGATCGCCTTTACAATGAGCAGTTCTTC.

This clonotype was found a few times. The CDR3 sequence: CASSFGSEKLFF. The CDR3 DNA reads TGTGCCAGCAGTTTTGGAAGTGAAAAACTGTTTTTT. The chain is built from TRBV12-3 or TRBV12-4 and TRBJ1-4; D not resolved. This CDR3 comprises 12 residues. The germline V and J ends were trimmed by 3 bases and 7 bases, with 6 bases remaining between them.